These 21 T cell receptor beta chains were all obtained from the same sample, sequenced in a study of tumor and adjacent non-tumor tissue in lung cancer. TCRbeta libraries were built with three rounds of nested PCR, modified from ARM-PCR. TCRdb re-called the multiplex PCR reads with MiXCR, one entry per CDR3 protein. The sample has 90,000 to 100,000 distinct CDR3 sequences, about 80% seen once. No cell sorting was done before RNA was extracted from the tissue. More than 3 cm separated this lung sample from the edge of the tumor. Sequencing was done on a sample of distant non-tumor lung tissue. The receptors originated from a man aged 60 to 69 with small cell lung cancer.

With respect to this clonotype: Its ends do not fully match the called genes, so a read error is possible. The rearrangement joins TRBV29-1 to TRBJ2-3, with 11 bases that match TRBD2. The CDR3 contains 17 residues. Germline V gives CDR1 SQVTM, CDR2 ANQGSEA. The CDR3 region is CSAFLVAGGQRTETQYF. The DNA for the CDR3 is TGCAGCGCCTTCTTGGTAGCGGGAGGGCAAAGGACAGAAACGCAGTATTTT.

J is TRBJ2-5 and V is TRBV9, with D unclear. The CDR3 is 14 residues long. The germline V and J ends were trimmed by 0 bases and 1 base, with 7 bases remaining between them. Germline values: CDR1 SGDLS, CDR2 YYNGEE. CDR3 in DNA: TGTGCCAGCAGCGTAGGAGGATCCCAAGAGACCCAGTACTTC. Its translation is CASSVGGSQETQYF.

V and J are TRBV12-3 or TRBV12-4 and TRBJ1-2, with a weak D call TRBD1 (5 bases). V gave up 9 bases and J gave up 6 bases, with 23 bases separating them. The CDR3 runs 15 residues. DNA for the CDR3: TGTGCCAGAACAACGACAGACTATTCGAACGATGGCTACACCTTC. This gives the protein CARTTTDYSNDGYTF.

In regard to this clonotype: At one end, the junction sequence differs from germline, possibly due to a read error. The DNA of the CDR3 is TGTGCAAGCAGTTACACTTCGCCCACATATACGCAGTATTTT. Translated, it gives CASSYTSPTYTQYF. The V call is TRBV6-2 or TRBV6-3, the J call TRBJ2-3; D remains unclear. The CDR3 covers 14 residues. Germline V gives CDR1 MNHEY, CDR2 SVGEGT.

As concerns this clonotype: Because it lacks the conserved phenylalanine or tryptophan at the end, this CDR3 is likely a read error. The J gene is TRBJ2-1, the V gene TRBV7-9; tentatively, D is TRBD2 (5 bases). CDR1 and CDR2 (germline): SEHNR, FQNEAQ (reference sequence). The length of the CDR3 is 15 residues. This CDR3 reads CGSSFRAALYNEQFP. CDR3 bases: TGTGGCAGCAGCTTCCGAGCGGCGCTTTACAATGAGCAGTTCCCC.

Concerning this clonotype: The CDR3 ends on some other residue instead of the conserved phenylalanine or tryptophan, so this is likely a read error. J is TRBJ1-2 and V is TRBV6-5; D is ambiguous. The CDR3 loop spans 16 amino acids. Per the germline V gene, CDR1 is MNHEY and CDR2 is SVGAGI. V dropped 7 bases and J dropped 2 bases, with 20 bases sitting between them. CDR3 coding DNA: TGTGCCAGCACCCCCGTCACCGTGACGGGGAACTATGGCTACACCTCC. Its translation: CASTPVTVTGNYGYTS.

Comment on this clonotype: Just one base apart from a much larger clone, this may be a read error. This rearrangement joins TRBV28 to TRBJ1-2; 10 nucleotides agree with TRBD1. CDR1 is MDHEN and CDR2 is SYDVKM in the germline V gene. The CDR3 is made up of 16 amino acids. The CDR3 DNA reads TGTGCCAGCAGTTCCGGGACAGGGGAATTTGTAGATGGCTACAACTTC. Translated, it gives CASSSGTGEFVDGYNF.

Regarding this clonotype: A read error may explain this, as a much larger clone is one base away. The rearrangement links TRBV28 to TRBJ2-5; D is uncertain. This CDR3 has 13 amino acids. Germline CDR1 is MDHEN and CDR2 is SYDVKM. CDR3: CVSSLSYQETQYF. DNA of the CDR3: TGTGTCAGCAGTTTGTCTTATCAAGAGACCCAGTACTTC. The whole variable domain, filled in from reference TRBV28 and TRBJ2-5, reads DVKVTQSSRYLVKRTGEKVFLECVQDMDHENMFWYRQDPGLGLRLIYFSYDVKMKEKGDIPEGYSVSREKKERFSLILESASTNQTSMYLCVSSLSYQETQYFGPGTRLLVL.

In the case of this clonotype: One base away lies a much larger clone, so this may be a sequencing read error. The chain uses TRBV28 and TRBJ1-2, with 12 bases fitting TRBD1. Looked up from germline, CDR1 is MDHEN and CDR2 is SYDVKM. After removal of 8 bases from V and 8 bases from J, the junction contained 15 bases not matched to a gene. The CDR3 runs to 16 residues. CDR3 protein: CASAMLRDRGRGGYTF. As DNA, the CDR3 is TGTGCCAGCGCCATGCTCCGGGACAGGGGGCGAGGAGGCTACACCTTC.

This clonotype was recorded once. This may arise from a read error, as a much more abundant clone is one base away. The V call is TRBV20-1, the J call TRBJ2-2; possibly TRBD2 for D (5 bases). Germline CDR1 reads DFQATT; CDR2 reads SNEGSKA (reference sequence). This CDR3 spans 12 amino acids. Here the CDR3 DNA reads TGCAGTGCCGCGGCCCACACCGGGGATCTGTTTTTT. Its translation is CSAAAHTGDLFF.

This clonotype appeared many times. V usage is TRBV6-5 and J usage is TRBJ2-7; 8 bases are shared with TRBD2. This CDR3 has 14 residues. CDR1 is MNHEY and CDR2 is SVGAGI in the germline V gene. J gave up 6 bases and V 4 bases, and 8 bases lay outside the gene matches. The CDR3 sequence: CASSWVAGLGEQYF. CDR3 DNA: TGTGCCAGCAGTTGGGTAGCGGGGCTGGGCGAGCAGTACTTC.

As to this clonotype: A much bigger clone sits one base away, suggesting this may be a read error. The V and J genes are TRBV20-1 and TRBJ2-2; 10 bases fit TRBD1. Germline V lookup: CDR1 DFQATT, CDR2 SNEGSKA (reference sequence). This CDR3 is built from 16 residues. The CDR3 loop is CSGRDRDRGDTGELFF. The DNA for the CDR3 is TGCAGTGGTAGAGACCGGGACAGGGGAGACACCGGGGAGCTGTTTTTT.

Regarding this clonotype: One junction end disagrees with the germline gene, perhaps due to a read error. CDR3 residues: CANSQPRGQSSGNTIYF. The DNA for the CDR3 is TGTGCCAACAGCCAGCCCAGGGGACAGAGCTCTGGAAACACCATATATTTT. The chain links TRBV4-2 to TRBJ1-3, with 7 bases fitting TRBD1. This CDR3 is built from 17 residues. The germline CDR1 and CDR2 sequences are LGHNA and YNFKEQ.

With respect to this clonotype: As the CDR3 is not closed by the conserved phenylalanine or tryptophan, this likely results from a read error. This chain links TRBV5-5 with TRBJ2-7; 7 nucleotides match TRBD1. The V and J ends lost 1 base and 0 bases, in that order; junction bases with no gene match: 13. This CDR3 comprises 18 residues. The germline gives CDR1 SGHKS, CDR2 YYEKEE (reference sequence). The CDR3 DNA follows: TGTGCCAGCAGCTTGTGGGTCAAAAAACAGGGGAGCTCCTACGAGCAGTACCTC. Protein product: CASSLWVKKQGSSYEQYL.

Note on this clonotype: Mismatch with germline at one junction end may stem from a read error. The CDR3 reads CASSLVSGYNEQFF. CDR3 DNA: TGTGCCAGCAGCTTAGTCTCAGGGTACAATGAGCAGTTTTTC. This sequence joins TRBV11-2 and TRBJ2-1, with D possibly TRBD1 on 5 matching bases. The CDR3 totals 14 residues. Germline values: CDR1 SGHAT, CDR2 FQNNGV.

This clonotype was found once. One junction end disagrees with the germline gene, perhaps due to a read error. J is TRBJ2-3 and V is TRBV11-2; D tentatively reads TRBD1 or TRBD2 (6 bases each). The germline CDR1 and CDR2 sequences are SGHAT and FQNNGV. The CDR3 has 16 amino acids. CDR3 loop: CPSSSTQGGGTDRQYF. The CDR3 nucleotides are TGTCCCAGCAGCTCAACTCAAGGAGGGGGAACAGATAGGCAGTATTTT.

The V call is TRBV20-1, the J call TRBJ2-7; the match to TRBD1 covers 10 bases. Trimming at V came to 5 bases and at J to 4 bases, leaving 29 bases not matched to a gene. This CDR3 region has 21 residues. In germline, CDR1 is DFQATT, CDR2 SNEGSKA (reference sequence). The CDR3 sequence is CSAHTGYAKTGGVRRFYEQYF. DNA for the CDR3: TGCAGTGCTCACACTGGATACGCGAAGACAGGGGGCGTTAGGCGATTTTACGAGCAGTACTTC.

Of note for this clonotype: Here the CDR3 omits its conserved ending phenylalanine or tryptophan, so a read error is the likely source. Because the CDR3's place on the DNA is in doubt, the DNA is left out and the CDR3 is given as listed by TCRdb. The CDR3: CASSYLSSGTAYEEYL. J is TRBJ2-7 and V is TRBV11-1; TRBD2, the table's D call, was not compared with the DNA. The germline V gene has CDR1 SGHAT and CDR2 FQDESV (reference sequence). Termini included, the CDR3 measures 16 amino acids.

A word on this clonotype: One junction end disagrees with the germline gene, perhaps due to a read error. The chain joins TRBV6-5 to TRBJ2-1; no clear D gene. Per germline, CDR1 MNHEY and CDR2 SVGAGI. The CDR3 consists of 15 residues. The CDR3 DNA reads as TGTACCAGCGATTACTCTGGTGGAGTGGGTAATGAGCAGTTCTTC. Translation gives CTSDYSGGVGNEQFF.

This clonotype was seen at least ten times. The chain joins TRBV5-1 to TRBJ2-5; 7 bases agree with TRBD1. Per the germline V gene, CDR1 is SGHRS and CDR2 is YFSETQ. The CDR3 extends over 14 amino acids. V lost 4 bases, J lost 3 bases, and 6 bases stayed unmatched. DNA for the CDR3: TGCGCCAGCAGCCTTGGGACAGCTAAAGAGACCCAGTACTTC. It is translated as CASSLGTAKETQYF.

By frequency in the sample, this clonotype is medium-sized (0.01 to 0.1%). V and J are TRBV11-2 and TRBJ2-2, with D unresolved. This CDR3 has 13 amino acids. Trimming removed 5 bases from V and 5 bases from J, with 9 bases in between. Germline V lookup: CDR1 SGHAT, CDR2 FQNNGV. The CDR3 coding sequence is TGTGCCAGCAGCCGTGTAGTTACCGGGGAGCTGTTTTTT. Translating gives CASSRVVTGELFF.